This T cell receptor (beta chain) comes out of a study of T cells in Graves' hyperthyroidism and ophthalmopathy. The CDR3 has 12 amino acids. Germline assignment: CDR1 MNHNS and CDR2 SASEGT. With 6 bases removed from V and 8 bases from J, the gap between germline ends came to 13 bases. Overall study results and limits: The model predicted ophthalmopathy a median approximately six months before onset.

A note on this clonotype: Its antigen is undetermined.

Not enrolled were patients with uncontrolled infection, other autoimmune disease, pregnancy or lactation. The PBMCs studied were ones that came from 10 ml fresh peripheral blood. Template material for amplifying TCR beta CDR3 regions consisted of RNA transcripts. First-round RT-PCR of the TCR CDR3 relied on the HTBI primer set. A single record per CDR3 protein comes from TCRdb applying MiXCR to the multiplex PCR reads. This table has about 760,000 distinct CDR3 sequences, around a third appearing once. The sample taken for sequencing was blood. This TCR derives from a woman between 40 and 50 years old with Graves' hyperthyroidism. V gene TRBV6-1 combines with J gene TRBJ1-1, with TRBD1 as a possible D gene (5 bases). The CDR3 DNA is TGTGCCAGCAGAGCCTGGGACGGAGAAGCTTTCTTT. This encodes CASRAWDGEAFF.